The sequence of this T cell receptor (beta chain) was determined in a study of CXCR3-negative and CXCR3-positive naive CD8 T cells. Points from the study as a whole: In naive cells, CXCR3-negative and CXCR3-positive subsets had similar TRBV-TRBJ usage; memory cells differed.

CDR1 and CDR2 (germline): MDHEN, SYDVKM. The CDR3 is 15 residues long. The authors made the TRB cDNA libraries by 5' RACE using UMI labels. TCRdb reworked the 5' RACE reads into one entry per CDR3 protein, no DNA. This table holds roughly 29,000 distinct CDR3 sequences. With regard to this clonotype: Its specificity is not known.

The specimen was memory CD8+ T cells from blood. The chain is built from TRBV28 and TRBJ1-5; TCRdb's D gene call, TRBD1, goes unchecked for lack of DNA. The sequence was obtained from a human donor in good health. Some clones in this sample may be carry-over from other donors' samples. The CDR3 here is CASGRILYSNQPQHF.